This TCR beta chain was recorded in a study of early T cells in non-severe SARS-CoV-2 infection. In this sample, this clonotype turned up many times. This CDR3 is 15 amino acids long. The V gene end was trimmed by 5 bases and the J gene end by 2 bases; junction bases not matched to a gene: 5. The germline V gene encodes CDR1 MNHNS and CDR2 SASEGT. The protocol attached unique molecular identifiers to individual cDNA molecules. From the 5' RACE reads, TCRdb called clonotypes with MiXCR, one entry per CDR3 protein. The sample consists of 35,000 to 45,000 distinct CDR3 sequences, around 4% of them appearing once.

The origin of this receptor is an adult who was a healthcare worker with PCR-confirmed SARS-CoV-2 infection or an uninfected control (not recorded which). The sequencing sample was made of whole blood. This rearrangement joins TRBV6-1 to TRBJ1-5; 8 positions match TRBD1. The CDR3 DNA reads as TGTGCCAGCAGTCCCAGGGGGCGAGGCAATCAGCCCCAGCATTTT. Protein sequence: CASSPRGRGNQPQHF.